This TCR beta chain was sequenced during a study of human T cells and chemical hapten exposure. This CDR3 is built from 14 residues. The trim removed 6 bases at V and 6 bases at J, leaving 9 bases unmatched. Germline assignment: CDR1 MNHEY and CDR2 SVGAGI. As for time point: patch test 2, 6 weeks after DPC sensitization. Regarding treatment: therapeutic diphenylcyclopropenone sensitization with weekly scalp DPC. This clonotype was counted many times. TCRdb processed the RACE reads anew with MiXCR; each CDR3 protein has one entry. The table records some 350,000 distinct CDR3 sequences, around 6% of them present only once.

The sequencing used whole blood, collected in connection with sensitization to the hapten diphenylcyclopropenone (DPC). The receptor's source is a woman between 18 and 30 years old with alopecia areata. Some clones in this sample may be carry-over from other donors' samples. The V gene is TRBV6-5, the J gene TRBJ1-2, with 8 positions matching TRBD1. CDR3 coding DNA: TGTGCCAGCAGAATTCACAGGGGGATTAATGGCTACACCTTC. Translation: CASRIHRGINGYTF.